This T cell receptor (beta chain) was profiled in a study of T cells in Graves' hyperthyroidism and ophthalmopathy. CDR3 length: 15 amino acids. Germline V CDR1 and CDR2: DFQATT, SNEGSKA (reference sequence). With V trimmed by 4 bases and J by 4 bases, 11 bases remained unmatched. 10 ml of fresh peripheral blood supplied the PBMCs. Researchers amplified the TCR beta CDR3 regions from RNA transcripts. The HTBI primer set drove a first-round RT-PCR of the TCR CDR3. TCRdb reprocessed the multiplex PCR reads via MiXCR and lists one record per CDR3 protein. The sample shows about 590,000 distinct CDR3 sequences, around 14% of them seen only once. This clonotype was recorded at least ten times.

Sequencing was performed on blood. This receptor was obtained from a woman aged 30 to 39 with Graves' hyperthyroidism. The chain combines TRBV20-1 with TRBJ2-3, with TRBD2 identical over 7 bases. The CDR3 region is CSANRRERGADTQYF. The CDR3 nucleotides are TGCAGTGCTAACCGGCGGGAGCGCGGCGCAGATACGCAGTATTTT.